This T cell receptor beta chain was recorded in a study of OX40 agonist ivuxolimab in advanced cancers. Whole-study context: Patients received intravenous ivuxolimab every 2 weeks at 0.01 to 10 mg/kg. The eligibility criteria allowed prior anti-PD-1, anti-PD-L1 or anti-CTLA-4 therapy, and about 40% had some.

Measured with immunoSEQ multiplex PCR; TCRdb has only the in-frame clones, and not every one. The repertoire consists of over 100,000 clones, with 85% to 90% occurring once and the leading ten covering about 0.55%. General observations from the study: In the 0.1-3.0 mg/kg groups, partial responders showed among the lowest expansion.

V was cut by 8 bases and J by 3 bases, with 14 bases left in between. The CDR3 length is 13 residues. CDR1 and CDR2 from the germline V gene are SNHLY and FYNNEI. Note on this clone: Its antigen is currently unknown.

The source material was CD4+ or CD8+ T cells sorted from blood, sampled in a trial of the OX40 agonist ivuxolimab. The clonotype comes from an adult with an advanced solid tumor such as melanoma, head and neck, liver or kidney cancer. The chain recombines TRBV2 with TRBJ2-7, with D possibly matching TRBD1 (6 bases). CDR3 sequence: CASQTGVLYEQYF. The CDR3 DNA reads TGTGCCAGCCAGACAGGCGTCCTCTACGAGCAGTACTTC.